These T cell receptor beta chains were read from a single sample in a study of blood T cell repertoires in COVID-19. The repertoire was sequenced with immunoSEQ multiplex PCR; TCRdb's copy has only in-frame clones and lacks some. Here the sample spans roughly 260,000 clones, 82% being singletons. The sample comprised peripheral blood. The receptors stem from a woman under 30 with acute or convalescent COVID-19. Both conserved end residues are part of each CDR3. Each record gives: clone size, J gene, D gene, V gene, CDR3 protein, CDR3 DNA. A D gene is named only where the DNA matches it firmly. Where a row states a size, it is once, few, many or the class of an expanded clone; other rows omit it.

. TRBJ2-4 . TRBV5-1 CASSLVGNIQYF TGCGCCAGCAGCCTAGTTGGAAACATTCAGTACTTC
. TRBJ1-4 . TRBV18 CASSQGPGEKLFF TGTGCCAGCTCTCAGGGCCCCGGTGAAAAACTGTTTTTT
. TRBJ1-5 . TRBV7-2 CASSPRHHGDQPQHF TGTGCCAGCAGCCCCAGACACCACGGGGATCAGCCCCAGCATTTT
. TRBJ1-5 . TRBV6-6 CASTDYSNQPQHF TGTGCCAGCACCGACTATAGCAATCAGCCCCAGCATTTT
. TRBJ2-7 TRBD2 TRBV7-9 CASSLPGASGSYEQYF TGTGCCAGCAGCTTACCCGGGGCTAGCGGGAGTTACGAGCAGTACTTC
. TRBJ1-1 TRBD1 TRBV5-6 CASSIDRGTEAFF TGTGCCAGCAGCATCGACAGGGGAACTGAAGCTTTCTTT
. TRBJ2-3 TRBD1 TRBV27 CASARDRGSTDTQYF TGTGCCAGCGCCCGGGACAGGGGAAGCACAGATACGCAGTATTTT
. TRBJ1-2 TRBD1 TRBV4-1 CASSQGLTGTTNYGYTF TGCGCCAGCAGCCAGGGGCTGACAGGGACGACTAACTATGGCTACACCTTC
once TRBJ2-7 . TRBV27 CASSQKGSYEQYF TGTGCCAGCAGCCAAAAGGGGTCCTACGAGCAGTACTTC
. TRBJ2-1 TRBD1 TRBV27 CASSLTPTGGAYNEQFF TGTGCCAGCAGTTTGACACCTACAGGGGGCGCCTACAATGAGCAGTTCTTC
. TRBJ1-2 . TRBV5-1 CASSLGGDDYGYTF TGCGCCAGCAGCTTGGGCGGGGACGACTATGGCTACACCTTC
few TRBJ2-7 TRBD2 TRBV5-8 CASSVTSGRFPSYEQYF TGTGCCAGCAGCGTCACTAGCGGGAGGTTTCCCTCCTACGAGCAGTACTTC
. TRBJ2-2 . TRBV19 CASSIGRGWLANTGELFF TGTGCCAGTAGTATAGGAAGGGGCTGGCTAGCGAACACCGGGGAGCTGTTTTTT
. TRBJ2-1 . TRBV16 CASSQQAYNEQFF TGTGCCAGCAGCCAACAGGCTTACAATGAGCAGTTCTTC
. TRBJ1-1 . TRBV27 CASSEAVEHWAFF TGTGCCAGCAGTGAAGCCGTGGAGCACTGGGCTTTCTTT
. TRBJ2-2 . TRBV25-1 CASSVRLTGTPNTGELFF TGTGCCAGCAGTGTACGACTTACCGGGACTCCAAACACCGGGGAGCTGTTTTTT
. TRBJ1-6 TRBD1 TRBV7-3 CASSKMGTGNNSPLHF TGTGCCAGCAGTAAGATGGGGACAGGGAACAATTCACCCCTCCACTTT
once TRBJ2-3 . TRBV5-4 CASSQPGVPTDTQYF TGTGCCAGCAGCCAGCCCGGGGTGCCCACAGATACGCAGTATTTT
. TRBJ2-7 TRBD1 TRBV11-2 CASSGRGQGGEQYF TGTGCCAGCAGCGGGCGAGGACAGGGTGGCGAGCAGTACTTC
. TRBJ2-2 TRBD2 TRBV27 CASSLGLAGHTGELFF TGTGCCAGCAGTTTAGGCCTAGCGGGTCACACCGGGGAGCTGTTTTTT
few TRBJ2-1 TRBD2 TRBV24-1 CATRASGSGSSYNEQFF TGTGCCACCAGGGCTAGCGGGAGTGGGAGCTCCTACAATGAGCAGTTCTTC
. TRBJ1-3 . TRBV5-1 CASSLDFRGLSGNTIYF TGCGCCAGCAGCTTGGACTTCCGGGGACTTTCTGGAAACACCATATATTTT
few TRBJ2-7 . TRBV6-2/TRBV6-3 CASSSGWEQYF TGTGCCAGCAGTTCGGGATGGGAGCAGTACTTC
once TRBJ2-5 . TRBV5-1 CASSPLKVTGDQETQYF TGCGCCAGCAGCCCCCTAAAGGTCACGGGAGACCAAGAGACCCAGTACTTC
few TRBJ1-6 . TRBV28 CASSKGSSYNSPLHF TGTGCCAGCAGTAAAGGGAGCTCCTATAATTCACCCCTCCACTTT
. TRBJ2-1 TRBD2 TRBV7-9 CASSLPSGRAYNEQFF TGTGCCAGCAGCTTACCTAGCGGGAGGGCCTACAATGAGCAGTTCTTC
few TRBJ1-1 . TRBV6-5 CASRARGRRTEAFF TGTGCCAGCAGAGCCAGGGGAAGGAGGACTGAAGCTTTCTTT
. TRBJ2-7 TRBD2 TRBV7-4 CASSLVETSGRVYEQYF TGTGCCAGCAGCTTAGTGGAGACTAGCGGGAGGGTCTACGAGCAGTACTTC
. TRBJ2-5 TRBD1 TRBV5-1 CASSFGGQGEETQYF TGCGCCAGCAGCTTCGGGGGACAGGGGGAAGAGACCCAGTACTTC
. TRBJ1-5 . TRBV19 CASSLPGASGNQPQHF TGTGCCAGTAGTCTCCCAGGGGCTTCCGGCAATCAGCCCCAGCATTTT
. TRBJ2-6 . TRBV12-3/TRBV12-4 CASTTSGANVLTF TGTGCCAGCACCACATCTGGGGCCAACGTCCTGACTTTC
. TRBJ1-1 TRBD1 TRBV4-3 CASSQSRGHIAEAFF TGCGCCAGCAGCCAATCGAGGGGGCATATCGCTGAAGCTTTCTTT
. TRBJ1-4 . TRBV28 CASTTPFMGGWEKLFF TGTGCCAGCACCACTCCCTTCATGGGCGGGTGGGAAAAACTGTTTTTT
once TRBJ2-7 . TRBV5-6 CASSSDRYEQYF TGTGCCAGCAGCTCGGACAGATACGAGCAGTACTTC
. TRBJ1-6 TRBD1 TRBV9 CASSAGTAHYDSPLHF TGTGCCAGCAGCGCGGGGACAGCCCACTATGATTCACCCCTCCACTTT
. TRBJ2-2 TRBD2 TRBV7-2 CASSFLAGGYTGELFF TGTGCCAGCAGCTTTCTAGCGGGAGGATACACCGGGGAGCTGTTTTTT